What follows describes a single T cell receptor (beta chain). What it recognizes is unknown. TCRdb reanalysed the 5' RACE reads using MiXCR and keeps one entry per CDR3 protein. The sample holds 1.5 million or so distinct CDR3 sequences; under 35% are singletons and the top ten take less than 0.35%. These data are taken from a study of identical twins. Study findings and constraints: Within beta out-of-frame sequences, the excess sharing observed between twins was weaker.

Deletions cut 1 base from V and 2 bases from J, with 12 bases between. This CDR3 comprises 17 residues. Germline CDR1 reads SGHVS; CDR2 reads FQNEAQ. The V call is TRBV7-8, the J call TRBJ2-6, with a weak D call TRBD2 (5 bases). The source is a newborn girl in good health. Sequences were obtained from cord blood. CDR3 in amino acids: CASSLGLARTGANVLTF. The CDR3, as DNA: TGTGCCAGCAGCTTAGGCCTAGCTAGGACTGGGGCCAACGTCCTGACTTTC.